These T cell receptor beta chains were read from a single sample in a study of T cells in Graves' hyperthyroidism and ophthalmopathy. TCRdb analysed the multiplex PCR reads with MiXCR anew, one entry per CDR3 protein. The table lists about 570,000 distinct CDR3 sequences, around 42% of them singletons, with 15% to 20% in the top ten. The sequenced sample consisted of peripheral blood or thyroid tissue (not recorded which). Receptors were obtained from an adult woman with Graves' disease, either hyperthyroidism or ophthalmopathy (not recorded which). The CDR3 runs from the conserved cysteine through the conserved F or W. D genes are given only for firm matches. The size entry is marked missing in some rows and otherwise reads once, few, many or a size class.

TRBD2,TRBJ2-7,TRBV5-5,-,CASSPRTSGRDGELYF,TGCGCCAGCAGCCCAAGGACTAGCGGGAGAGACGGGGAGCTGTACTTC
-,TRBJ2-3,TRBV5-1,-,CASSLLSGRGDEQYF,TGCGCCAGCAGCTTGCTTAGCGGCCGAGGGGATGAGCAGTATTTT
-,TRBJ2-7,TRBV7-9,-,CASSSTSRGYEQYF,TGTGCCAGCAGCTCCACTAGTAGGGGCTACGAGCAGTACTTC
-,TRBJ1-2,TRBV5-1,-,CASSLGVPGATSGYTF,TGCGCCAGCAGCTTGGGGGTCCCGGGGGCAACAAGTGGCTACACCTTC
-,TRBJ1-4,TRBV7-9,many,CASKRFIQGDEKLFF,TGTGCCAGCAAAAGATTTATTCAGGGAGATGAAAAACTGTTTTTT
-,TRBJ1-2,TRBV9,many,CASSIQGANYGYTF,TGTGCCAGCAGCATACAGGGAGCTAACTATGGCTACACCTTC
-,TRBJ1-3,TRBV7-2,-,CASSPDFTIYF,TGTGCCAGCAGTCCGGACTTCACCATATATTTT
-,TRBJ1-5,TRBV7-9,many,CASSLGTDSNQPQHF,TGTGCCAGCAGCTTAGGGACAGATAGCAATCAGCCCCAGCATTTT
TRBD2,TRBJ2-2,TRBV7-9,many,CATHRSGRANTGELFF,TGTGCCACCCATAGGAGCGGGAGGGCGAACACCGGGGAGCTGTTTTTT
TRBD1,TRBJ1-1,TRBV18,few,CASSPGAGGVSTEAFF,TGTGCCAGCTCACCGGGGGCAGGGGGCGTGAGCACTGAAGCTTTCTTT
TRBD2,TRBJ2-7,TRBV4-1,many,CASSQLSGTSYEQYF,TGCGCCAGCAGCCAACTTAGCGGGACCTCCTACGAGCAGTACTTC
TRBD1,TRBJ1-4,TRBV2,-,CASEDRGIGKLFF,TGTGCCAGTGAAGACAGGGGGATTGGAAAACTGTTTTTT
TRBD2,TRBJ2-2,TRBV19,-,CASSILRLAGVEELFF,TGTGCCAGCAGTATTCTTAGGCTAGCGGGAGTTGAGGAGCTGTTTTTT
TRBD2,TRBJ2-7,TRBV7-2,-,CASRSSGSYEQYF,TGTGCCAGCCGGTCCAGCGGGAGTTACGAGCAGTACTTC
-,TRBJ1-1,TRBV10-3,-,CAISASSTEAFF,TGTGCCATCAGTGCATCCTCGACTGAAGCTTTCTTT
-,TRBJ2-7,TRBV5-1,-,CASSLKGFVPGTHEQYF,TGTGCCAGCAGCTTGAAAGGATTCGTTCCAGGGACACACGAGCAGTACTTC
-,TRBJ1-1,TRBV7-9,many,CASSLVAGDRNTEAFF,TGTGCCAGCAGCTTAGTTGCAGGGGATAGGAACACTGAAGCTTTCTTT
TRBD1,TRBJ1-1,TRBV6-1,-,CASSTPGGHTEAFF,TGTGCCAGCAGCACACCAGGGGGGCACACTGAAGCTTTCTTT
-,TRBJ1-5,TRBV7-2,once,CASSTQGRYQPQHF,TGTGCCAGTAGTACTCAGGGAAGGTATCAGCCCCAGCATTTT
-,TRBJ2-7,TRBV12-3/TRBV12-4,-,CASSHGLRGSYEQYF,TGTGCCAGCAGCCACGGACTCAGGGGATCCTACGAGCAGTACTTC
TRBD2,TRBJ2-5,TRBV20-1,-,CSAIAGGGETQYF,TGCAGTGCTATCGCGGGGGGCGGTGAGACCCAGTACTTC
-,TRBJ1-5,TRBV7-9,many,CASSFSEGNQPQHF,TGTGCCAGCAGTTTTTCTGAAGGCAATCAGCCCCAGCATTTT
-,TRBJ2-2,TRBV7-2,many,CASTPSGNTGELFF,TGTGCCAGCACCCCGTCGGGTAACACCGGGGAGCTGTTTTTT
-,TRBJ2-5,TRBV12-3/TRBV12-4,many,CASSHSLRQSQETQYF,TGTGCCAGCAGTCATTCACTCCGACAGAGCCAAGAGACCCAGTACTTC
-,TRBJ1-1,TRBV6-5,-,CASSPEINTEAFF,TGTGCCAGCAGCCCCGAAATTAACACTGAAGCTTTCTTT
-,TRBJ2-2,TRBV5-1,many,CASRLRSDRGAGELFF,TGCGCCAGCAGGTTGAGGTCTGACCGAGGTGCCGGGGAGCTGTTTTTT
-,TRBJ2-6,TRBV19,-,CASPSGRGQFAF,TGTGCCAGTCCAAGTGGGAGAGGACAGTTTGCTTTC
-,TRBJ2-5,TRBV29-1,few,CSVEDLRETQYF,TGCAGCGTTGAAGATCTTCGAGAGACCCAGTACTTC
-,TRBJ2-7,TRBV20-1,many,CSARGESDHEQYF,TGCAGTGCTAGAGGGGAGTCGGACCACGAGCAGTACTTC
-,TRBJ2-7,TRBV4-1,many,CASSQAYGFNYEQYF,TGCGCCAGCAGCCAAGCCTACGGATTCAACTACGAGCAGTACTTC
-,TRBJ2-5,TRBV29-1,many,CSVENNQETQYF,TGCAGCGTTGAGAATAACCAAGAGACCCAGTACTTC
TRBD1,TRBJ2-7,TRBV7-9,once,CASSDSMGTAYSYEQYF,TGTGCCAGCAGCGATTCTATGGGGACAGCGTACTCCTACGAGCAGTACTTC
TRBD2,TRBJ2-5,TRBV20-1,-,CSASSPGTSDQETQYF,TGCAGTGCTAGCAGCCCCGGGACTAGCGACCAAGAGACCCAGTACTTC
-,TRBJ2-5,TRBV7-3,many,CASSFLTGETQYF,TGTGCCAGCAGCTTCCTAACGGGGGAGACCCAGTACTTC
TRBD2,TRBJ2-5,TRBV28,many,CASSNSGSGETQYF,TGTGCCAGCAGTAATAGCGGGAGTGGTGAGACCCAGTACTTC
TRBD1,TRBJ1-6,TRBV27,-,CASSSGTAGGSPLHF,TGTGCCAGCAGCTCCGGGACAGCCGGGGGTTCACCCCTCCACTTT
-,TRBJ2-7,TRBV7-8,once,CASSFRATKGGQQYF,TGTGCCAGCAGCTTCAGAGCGACTAAAGGGGGGCAGCAGTACTTC
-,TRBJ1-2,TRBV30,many,CAWSEGGNYGYTF,TGTGCCTGGAGTGAGGGGGGAAACTATGGCTACACCTTC
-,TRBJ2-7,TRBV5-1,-,CASRRADSWDEQYF,TGCGCCAGCAGACGGGCGGATTCTTGGGACGAGCAGTACTTC
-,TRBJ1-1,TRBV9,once,CASSVIPNAPNTEAFF,TGTGCCAGCAGCGTAATTCCCAACGCTCCGAACACTGAAGCTTTCTTT
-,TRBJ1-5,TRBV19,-,CASAGKGNQPQHF,TGTGCCAGTGCGGGGAAAGGCAATCAGCCCCAGCATTTT
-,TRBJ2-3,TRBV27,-,CASSERLGADTQYF,TGTGCCAGCAGTGAACGCCTAGGGGCAGATACGCAGTATTTT
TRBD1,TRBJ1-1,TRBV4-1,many,CASSHPGQGNTEAFF,TGCGCCAGCAGCCACCCGGGACAGGGGAACACTGAAGCTTTCTTT
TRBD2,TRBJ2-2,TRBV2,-,CASMASGRQTGELFF,TGTGCCAGCATGGCTAGCGGGAGGCAAACCGGGGAGCTGTTTTTT
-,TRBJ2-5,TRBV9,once,CASSGIRETQYF,TGTGCCAGCAGCGGGATTAGGGAGACCCAGTACTTC
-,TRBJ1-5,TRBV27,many,CASSFIDNQPQHF,TGTGCCAGCAGTTTTATCGACAATCAGCCCCAGCATTTT
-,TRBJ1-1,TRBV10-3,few,CAISEGRGNTEAFF,TGTGCCATCAGTGAGGGCAGGGGGAACACTGAAGCTTTCTTT
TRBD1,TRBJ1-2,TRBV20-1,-,CSALTGAGYGYTF,TGCAGTGCCCTGACAGGGGCGGGCTATGGCTACACCTTC
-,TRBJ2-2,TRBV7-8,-,CASASGLGGAGELFF,TGTGCCAGCGCTTCGGGGCTTGGTGGGGCTGGGGAGCTGTTTTTT
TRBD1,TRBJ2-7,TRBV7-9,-,CASSPGGVYEQYF,TGTGCCAGCAGTCCAGGGGGCGTCTACGAGCAGTACTTC
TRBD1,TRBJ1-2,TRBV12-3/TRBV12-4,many,CASTTTGTAYGYTF,TGTGCCAGCACCACGACAGGGACGGCCTATGGCTACACCTTC
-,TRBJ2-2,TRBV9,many,CASSVWGGTGELFF,TGTGCCAGCAGCGTGTGGGGAGGCACCGGGGAGCTGTTTTTT
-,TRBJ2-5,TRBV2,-,CASSLQGNGYTFGSGTQYF,-
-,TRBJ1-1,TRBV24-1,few,CATSDLGRPEAFF,TGTGCCACCAGTGATTTGGGGCGACCTGAAGCTTTCTTT